This T cell receptor beta chain was recovered during a study of blood T cell repertoires in COVID-19. Study as a whole: Acute and convalescent COVID-19 samples came from the United States, Italy and Spain. PBMCs, B-cell-depleted T cells, or T cells provided the cDNA or gDNA that made up the material.

Losses at the gene ends were 5 bases for V and 5 bases for J; bases not matched to a gene: 6. Germline-derived CDR1 and CDR2 are SGHNT and YYREEE (reference sequence). CDR3 size: 15 residues. Under the authors' procedure: Reference gene primer amplification gave nucleated cell count estimates. Sequencing was performed with immunoSEQ multiplex PCR; in TCRdb, only in-frame clones are kept and a portion is missing. Clone size and the V and J calls come from that table; the DNA yielded D and trimming. The data show roughly 120,000 clones, over 65% seen once. Sequencing was performed on peripheral blood. This receptor was taken from a woman older than 75 with acute or convalescent COVID-19. The chain is built from TRBV5-4 and TRBJ2-2; 10 nucleotides agree with TRBD2. The CDR3 coding sequence is TGTGCCAGCAGTCCCGGGACTAGCGCGACCGGGGAGCTGTTTTTT. Translated, it gives CASSPGTSATGELFF.